A single sample gave rise to the 15 T cell receptor beta chains below, sequenced in a study of blood T cell repertoires in COVID-19. The repertoire was sequenced with immunoSEQ multiplex PCR; TCRdb's copy has only in-frame clones and lacks some. The sample contains tens of thousands of clones, nearly 90% of which appear only once. The sequencing sample was made of peripheral blood. The receptor set was obtained from a man aged 70 or older with active COVID-19.

The rearrangement links TRBV5-4 to TRBJ2-7; 11 nucleotides match TRBD2. Per the germline V gene, CDR1 is SGHNT and CDR2 is YYREEE (reference sequence). The CDR3 is 14 amino acids. V shed 2 bases, J shed 3 bases, and the junction held 1 base outside the gene matches. CDR3 loop: CASSFTSGGYEQYF. The DNA for the CDR3 is TGTGCCAGCAGCTTCACTAGCGGGGGCTACGAGCAGTACTTC.

The chain combines TRBV18 with TRBJ1-5, with 12 bases aligning to TRBD1. Germline CDR1 and CDR2: KGHSH and LQKENI. The CDR3 is 15 amino acids. V lost 2 bases to trimming and J lost 7 bases; unmatched junction nucleotides: 3. The chain's CDR3 is CASSPGTGGAQPQHF. In nucleotides, the CDR3 is TGTGCCAGCTCACCAGGGACAGGGGGCGCACAGCCCCAGCATTTT.

This sequence joins TRBV19 and TRBJ1-2; D is perhaps TRBD1 (5 bases). Germline V gene lookup returns CDR1 LNHDA and CDR2 SQIVND (reference sequence). The V end lost 7 bases, the J end lost 6 bases, and 15 bases lay between the germline ends. The CDR3 totals 13 residues. Written as DNA, the CDR3 is TGTGCCAGTAACTCGATCGGGACTCATGGCTACACCTTC. This encodes CASNSIGTHGYTF. Variable domain in full (rest from reference TRBV19 and TRBJ1-2): DGGITQSPKYLFRKEGQNVTLSCEQNLNHDAMYWYRQDPGQGLRLIYYSQIVNDFQKGDIAEGYSVSREKKESFPLTVTSAQKNPTAFYLCASNSIGTHGYTFGSGTRLTVV.

This chain connects TRBV5-4 to TRBJ1-1; D not resolved. Per the germline V gene, CDR1 is SGHNT and CDR2 is YYREEE (reference sequence). The CDR3 has 14 amino acids. Trimming removed 2 bases at V and 1 base at J, with 9 bases between. CDR3 sequence reads: CASSLTHANTEAFF. The DNA for the CDR3 is TGTGCCAGCAGCTTAACTCACGCGAACACTGAAGCTTTCTTT.

The chain uses TRBV5-1 and TRBJ1-6; 7 positions match TRBD1. Germline V lookup: CDR1 SGHRS, CDR2 YFSETQ. V lost 4 bases and J lost 7; bases outside the gene matches: 11. The CDR3 is made up of 16 amino acids. CDR3 in DNA: TGCGCCAGCAGCGTGGGACAGCCCTTGAGGAATTCACCCCTCCACTTT. Translation gives CASSVGQPLRNSPLHF.

The gene calls are TRBV19 and TRBJ2-7; D perhaps matches TRBD1 (5 bases). The CDR3 length is 11 residues. Trimming removed 4 bases from V and 8 bases from J, with 9 bases in between. Germline V gives CDR1 LNHDA, CDR2 SQIVND (reference sequence). CDR3 region: CASSNRQQQYF. The CDR3 DNA reads TGTGCCAGTAGTAACCGACAGCAGCAGTACTTC.

V is TRBV12-5 and J is TRBJ2-7; 7 nucleotides line up with TRBD1. J lost 3 bases, V lost 7 bases, and 9 bases had no gene match. Germline assignment: CDR1 LGHNT and CDR2 FRNRAP. The CDR3 has 14 amino acids. The CDR3 DNA reads TGTGCTAGTGCCGGGGACAGCCGAATCTACGAGCAGTACTTC. This translates into CASAGDSRIYEQYF.

The chain combines TRBV19 with TRBJ2-2; D is possibly TRBD2 (6 bases). The V end was cut by 4 bases, the J end by 7 bases, with 19 bases between. CDR1 and CDR2 (germline): LNHDA, SQIVND (reference sequence). The CDR3 runs to 16 residues. The CDR3 DNA reads as TGTGCCAGTAGTAGAGGGCGGGGAATACTTATCGGGGAGCTGTTTTTT. Translated: CASSRGRGILIGELFF. Complete variable domain (other parts from reference TRBV19 and TRBJ2-2): DGGITQSPKYLFRKEGQNVTLSCEQNLNHDAMYWYRQDPGQGLRLIYYSQIVNDFQKGDIAEGYSVSREKKESFPLTVTSAQKNPTAFYLCASSRGRGILIGELFFGEGSRLTVL.

The chain recombines TRBV5-6 with TRBJ2-7; a possible D gene is TRBD2 (5 bases). The germline CDR1 and CDR2 sequences are SGHDT and YYEEEE. The V and J ends lost 7 bases and 7 bases respectively, with 18 bases between them. The CDR3 totals 13 residues. CDR3 sequence (DNA): TGTGCCAGCCGGCAGTCCGGGATTGGGGAGCAGTACTTC. Residues: CASRQSGIGEQYF.

The chain links TRBV18 to TRBJ2-5, with 13 bases aligning to TRBD2. This CDR3 comprises 17 residues. The germline V gene has CDR1 KGHSH and CDR2 LQKENI. V shed 2 bases, J shed 7 bases, and the junction held 10 bases outside the gene matches. The CDR3: CASSPVGTSGTKGTQYF. The CDR3 region has the DNA TGTGCCAGCTCACCAGTCGGGACTAGCGGGACGAAAGGGACCCAGTACTTC.

The chain links TRBV10-1 to TRBJ2-7, with D possibly TRBD1 on 6 matching bases. The V gene lost 2 bases and the J gene lost 6 bases, with 17 bases spanning the gap. Germline V gene data show CDR1 as WNHNN and CDR2 as SYGVQD (reference sequence). CDR3 length: 15 residues. The CDR3 reads CASSEDRMVRGEQYF. In DNA, the CDR3 is TGCGCCAGCAGTGAGGACAGGATGGTCCGCGGCGAGCAGTACTTC.

The chain uses TRBV7-6 and TRBJ2-7, with TRBD1 matching over 8 bases. CDR1 and CDR2 (germline): SGHVS, FNYEAQ. With 4 bases clipped from V and 0 bases from J, the junction kept 5 bases outside the gene matches. CDR3 size: 15 residues. CDR3 protein: CASSSGTGYSYEQYF. Written as DNA, the CDR3 is TGTGCCAGCAGCTCAGGGACAGGCTACTCCTACGAGCAGTACTTC.

The chain links TRBV5-4 to TRBJ2-1; 7 bases align to TRBD2. V was clipped by 7 bases and J by 2 bases; unmatched bases: 6. Germline lookup yields CDR1 SGHNT and CDR2 YYREEE (reference sequence). CDR3 length equals 14 residues. The CDR3 DNA reads as TGTGCCAGCGCCCGGGGAGGGGCCTACAATGAGCAGTTCTTC. Translation: CASARGGAYNEQFF.

The chain has TRBV10-3 and TRBJ2-1; no clear D. Germline CDR1 ENHRY, CDR2 SYGVKD. The CDR3 consists of 12 residues. V lost 0 bases and J lost 12, with 9 bases in between. CDR3 nucleotides: TGTGCCATCAGTGAGTCCCAGTTTATGCAGTTCTTC. Amino acid sequence: CAISESQFMQFF.

The chain has TRBV14 and TRBJ1-1; 8 bases align to TRBD1. Germline CDR1 reads SGHDN; CDR2 reads FVKESK. The V gene end was trimmed by 0 bases and the J gene end by 3 bases; junction bases not matched to a gene: 12. The CDR3 consists of 18 residues. CDR3 protein: CASSQENRTGFKYTEAFF. In nucleotides, the CDR3 is TGTGCCAGCAGCCAAGAAAACCGGACAGGGTTTAAGTACACTGAAGCTTTCTTT. Full variable domain (remainder filled in from reference TRBV14 and TRBJ1-1): EAGVTQFPSHSVIEKGQTVTLRCDPISGHDNLYWYRRVMGKEIKFLLHFVKESKQDESGMPNNRFLAERTGGTYSTLKVQPAELEDSGVYFCASSQENRTGFKYTEAFFGQGTRLTVV.